This T cell receptor beta chain was sequenced in a study of blood T cell repertoires in COVID-19. Turning to the study itself: PBMCs, B-cell-depleted T cells, or T cells were the source of the cDNA or gDNA that made up the material.

While infection was still active, Seattle patients were enrolled and then followed longitudinally. This clone was found once. The germline gives CDR1 SGHNT, CDR2 YENEEA. With 5 bases removed from V and 0 bases from J, the gap between germline ends came to 13 bases. This CDR3 is built from 16 residues. Authors' processing steps: Using reference gene primer amplification, nucleated cell counts were estimated. The data were produced by immunoSEQ multiplex PCR, yet TCRdb's version contains in-frame clones alone and is incomplete. V and J calls and clone size come straight from that table; D and trimming were deduced from the DNA. Found here are roughly 150,000 clones, more than 80% of them singletons; the top ten hold around 15%.

The chain couples TRBV11-3 to TRBJ2-2; a weak D match, TRBD2 (6 bases). The sample comprised peripheral blood. The receptor's source is a man aged 18 to 30 with COVID-19, enrolled during active disease. The CDR3 loop is CASSHTSIANTGELFF. The CDR3 coding sequence is TGTGCCAGCAGCCACACTAGCATCGCGAACACCGGGGAGCTGTTTTTT.